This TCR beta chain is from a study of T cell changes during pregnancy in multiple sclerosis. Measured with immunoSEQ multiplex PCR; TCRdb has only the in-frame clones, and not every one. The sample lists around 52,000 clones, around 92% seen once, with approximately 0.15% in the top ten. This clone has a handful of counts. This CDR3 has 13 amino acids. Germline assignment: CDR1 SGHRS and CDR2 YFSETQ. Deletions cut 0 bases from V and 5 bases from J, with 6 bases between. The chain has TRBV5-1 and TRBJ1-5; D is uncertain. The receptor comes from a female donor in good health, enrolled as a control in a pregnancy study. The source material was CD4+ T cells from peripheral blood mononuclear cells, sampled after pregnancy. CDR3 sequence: CASSLVPDQPQHF. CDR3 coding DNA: TGCGCCAGCAGCTTGGTACCGGATCAGCCCCAGCATTTT.